This TCR beta chain was found in a study of blood T cell repertoires in COVID-19. Trimming pared 4 bases from V and 4 bases from J, leaving 13 bases between. CDR1 and CDR2 from the germline V gene are ENHRY and SYGVKD. This CDR3 spans 14 amino acids. Assay: immunoSEQ multiplex PCR; the TCRdb copy retains only in-frame clones and omits some. The sample yields about 200,000 clones, roughly 84% seen once. This clone was observed a handful of times. Sample: peripheral blood. The V and J genes are TRBV10-3 and TRBJ1-2; D unclear. The sequence came from a man aged 35 to 55 with active or convalescent COVID-19. The CDR3 region is CAISGSSVLYGYTF. CDR3 bases: TGTGCCATCAGTGGCTCCTCGGTTCTCTATGGCTACACCTTC.